The 20 T cell receptor beta chains in this list originate from one sample, sequenced in a study of T cell repertoires in cytomegalovirus infection. TCRdb ran MiXCR on the reads and lists one entry per CDR3 protein. This table holds fewer than 850,000 distinct CDR3 sequences, 25% to 30% found once. Their target antigens are unknown. The starting material was cultured CD8+ T cells from PBMCs, obtained from culture after CMV antigen stimulation. These receptors were obtained from a human donor in good health (CMV status not recorded). Some clones in this sample may be carry-over from other donors' samples.

The chain employs TRBV19 and TRBJ1-1, with 8 bases that match TRBD1. The V gene's germline CDR1 is LNHDA and CDR2 SQIVND (reference sequence). V lost 4 bases to trimming and J lost 0 bases; unmatched junction nucleotides: 4. This CDR3 comprises 15 residues. The CDR3 DNA reads as TGTGCCAGTAGTAATGCAGGGGGCCTGAACACTGAAGCTTTCTTT. Protein: CASSNAGGLNTEAFF.

This clonotype was observed a few times. This chain links TRBV6-4 with TRBJ1-2; D is undetermined. V lost 0 bases, J lost 3 bases, and 5 bases lay in between. The CDR3 length is 13 residues. The germline CDR1 and CDR2 sequences are MRHNA and SNTAGT. The CDR3 DNA follows: TGTGCCAGCAGTGACTCGTCCCACTATGGCTACACCTTC. Translated, it gives CASSDSSHYGYTF.

With respect to this clonotype: This may arise from a read error, as a much more abundant clone is one base away. This sequence joins TRBV7-2 and TRBJ2-2, with D unresolved. Per the germline V gene, CDR1 is SGHTA and CDR2 is FQGNSA. The V gene lost 5 bases and the J gene lost 10 bases, with 14 bases spanning the gap. This CDR3 contains 13 residues. The CDR3 bases are TGTGCCAGCAGCATCGAAGGTCCCGAGGAGCTGTTTTTT. Translation: CASSIEGPEELFF.

At least ten counts were recorded for this clonotype. V is TRBV7-2 and J is TRBJ2-7; tentatively, D is TRBD2 (7 bases). This CDR3 has 15 residues. V gave up 4 bases and J gave up 3 bases, with 16 bases separating them. CDR1 and CDR2 from the germline V gene are SGHTA and FQGNSA. The DNA of the CDR3 is TGTGCCAGCAGCTCAGAGGGGGGGGGCAACTACGAGCAGTACGTC. It codes for CASSSEGGGNYEQYV.

The chain employs TRBV20-1 and TRBJ2-1; 9 bases map to TRBD1. The CDR3 runs 13 residues. V lost 6 bases to trimming and J lost 8 bases; unmatched junction nucleotides: 8. Germline assignment: CDR1 DFQATT and CDR2 SNEGSKA (reference sequence). CDR3: CSAVGQGWDEQFF. As DNA, the CDR3 is TGCAGTGCGGTGGGACAGGGATGGGATGAGCAGTTCTTC.

The chain uses TRBV7-6 and TRBJ1-6; the D gene is possibly TRBD1 (5 bases). The ends were cut back, 7 bases at V and 8 bases at J, with 18 bases in the middle. CDR1 and CDR2 from the germline V gene are SGHVS and FNYEAQ. The CDR3 is 15 residues long. DNA for the CDR3: TGTGCCAGCAATCCCCCTGGGGGAGTAGATTCACCCCTCCACTTT. Protein product: CASNPPGGVDSPLHF.

This clonotype was counted a few times. The chain links TRBV5-1 to TRBJ2-3, with a tentative D call TRBD2 (6 bases). CDR1 is SGHRS, CDR2 YFSETQ, per germline. This CDR3 spans 18 amino acids. Trimming took off 6 bases at V and 2 bases at J, with 25 bases between the two ends. DNA for the CDR3: TGCGCCAGCAATCCGGGCCTAAAGGCGGGGTCCCCCACAGATACGCAGTATTTT. Residues: CASNPGLKAGSPTDTQYF.

This rearrangement joins TRBV6-2 or TRBV6-3 to TRBJ1-1; D perhaps matches TRBD1 (5 bases). The germline CDR1 and CDR2 sequences are MNHEY and SVGEGT. V was clipped by 6 bases and J by 0 bases, with 20 bases between them. The CDR3 is 17 amino acids. The CDR3, as DNA: TGTGCCAGCAGCCTACCATCACCTAAGGGGATGAACACTGAAGCTTTCTTT. As protein: CASSLPSPKGMNTEAFF.

This clonotype was seen a few times. V usage is TRBV19 and J usage is TRBJ2-1; 9 nucleotides line up with TRBD1. V was clipped by 3 bases and J by 8 bases; unmatched bases: 11. Germline CDR1 and CDR2: LNHDA and SQIVND (reference sequence). The CDR3 runs 16 residues. CDR3 coding DNA: TGTGCCAGTAGTATGAGAGCGGGACAGGGATTCGATGAGCAGTTCTTC. Amino acid sequence: CASSMRAGQGFDEQFF.

The J gene is TRBJ2-6, the V gene TRBV7-9, with D tentatively TRBD1 (5 bases). V gave up 6 bases and J gave up 3 bases, with 24 bases separating them. The length of the CDR3 is 19 residues. CDR1 and CDR2 (germline): SEHNR, FQNEAQ (reference sequence). The CDR3 loop reads CASRPLTGAPTVGANVLTF. CDR3 in DNA: TGTGCCAGCAGGCCACTTACAGGTGCTCCAACGGTTGGGGCCAACGTCCTGACTTTC. Looking up the rest from reference TRBV7-9 and TRBJ2-6 gives the full variable domain: DTGVSQNPRHKITKRGQNVTFRCDPISEHNRLYWYRQTLGQGPEFLTYFQNEAQLEKSRLLSDRFSAERPKGSFSTLEIQRTEQGDSAMYLCASRPLTGAPTVGANVLTFGAGSRLTVL.

In its sample, this clonotype was seen many times. CDR3 sequence: CASSPVDRMNTEAFF. DNA for the CDR3: TGTGCCAGCAGCCCCGTCGACAGAATGAACACTGAAGCTTTCTTT. The chain couples TRBV27 to TRBJ1-1, with D perhaps TRBD1 (5 bases). Germline V gives CDR1 MNHEY, CDR2 SMNVEV (reference sequence). Trimming took 6 bases from V and 0 from J, leaving 14 bases between them. CDR3 size: 15 residues.

The genes are TRBV28 and TRBJ2-3, with a weak D call TRBD2 (5 bases). The V end lost 10 bases, the J end lost 3 bases, and 14 bases lay between the germline ends. The CDR3 covers 13 residues. Germline V gives CDR1 MDHEN, CDR2 SYDVKM. CDR3 bases: TGTGCCACCGAGGGAGTAGCGACAGATACGCAGTATTTT. It yields the protein CATEGVATDTQYF.

This clonotype appeared a few times. This chain uses TRBV7-8 with TRBJ1-5; TRBD1 is a possible D gene (5 bases). Germline loops: CDR1 SGHVS, CDR2 FQNEAQ. This CDR3 has 16 residues. Trimming shortened V by 3 bases and J by 1 base, and 13 bases separated the two germline ends. The CDR3 bases are TGTGCCAGCAGCTTTTGGGGCGTAGGAAGCAATCAGCCCCAGCATTTT. Amino acid sequence: CASSFWGVGSNQPQHF.

The chain uses TRBV18 and TRBJ1-1, with D maybe TRBD1 (5 bases). CDR3 size: 16 residues. Trimming took off 2 bases at V and 1 base at J, with 14 bases between the two ends. Germline CDR1 reads KGHSH; CDR2 reads LQKENI. CDR3 nucleotide sequence: TGTGCCAGCTCACCAAATCTCCGGGACGGGAACACTGAAGCTTTCTTT. Translation gives CASSPNLRDGNTEAFF.

This sequence joins TRBV18 and TRBJ2-5; no firm D call. The V gene lost 10 bases and the J gene lost 2 bases, with 5 bases spanning the gap. CDR1 KGHSH and CDR2 LQKENI come from the germline V gene. CDR3 length equals 10 residues. This CDR3 is CATGQETQYF. The CDR3 bases are TGTGCCACCGGACAAGAGACCCAGTACTTC.

This clonotype was counted many times. The V and J genes are TRBV12-3 or TRBV12-4 and TRBJ2-1; TRBD1 might be the D (6 bases). The CDR3 sequence is 12 residues long. Trimming took off 6 bases at V and 8 bases at J, with 11 bases between the two ends. CDR3 in DNA: TGTGCCAGCAGGGCAGGGGTAGATGAGCAGTTCTTC. Translated: CASRAGVDEQFF.

This clonotype was counted between two and nine times. The V and J genes are TRBV11-3 and TRBJ1-4, with 11 bases matching TRBD1. CDR1 and CDR2 from the germline V gene are SGHNT and YENEEA. Losses at the gene ends were 1 base for V and 0 bases for J; bases not matched to a gene: 13. This CDR3 has 21 residues. Here the CDR3 reads CASSLGIGQGAFVATNEKLFF. As DNA, the CDR3 is TGTGCCAGCAGCTTAGGGATTGGACAGGGGGCCTTCGTTGCAACTAATGAAAAACTGTTTTTT.

This clonotype was recorded many times. The J gene is TRBJ2-5, the V gene TRBV6-5; D remains ambiguous. Germline V gives CDR1 MNHEY, CDR2 SVGAGI. V lost 0 bases, J lost 3 bases, and 8 bases lay in between. This CDR3 is built from 14 residues. CDR3 residues: CASSYSGWEETQYF. The CDR3 DNA sequence: TGTGCCAGCAGTTACTCGGGGTGGGAAGAGACCCAGTACTTC.

The chain couples TRBV7-9 to TRBJ1-2; D not certain. This CDR3 has 14 residues. CDR1 and CDR2 from the germline V gene are SEHNR and FQNEAQ (reference sequence). Trimming shortened V by 4 bases and J by 1 base, and 10 bases separated the two germline ends. The CDR3 DNA reads as TGTGCCAGCAGCTCAACGGACGTTAACTATGGCTACACCTTC. As protein: CASSSTDVNYGYTF.

This clonotype has only a few counts. The chain recombines TRBV11-2 with TRBJ2-7, with a possible D match to TRBD1 (5 bases). The germline gives CDR1 SGHAT, CDR2 FQNNGV. This CDR3 has 14 amino acids. Trimming shortened V by 5 bases and J by 2 bases, and 13 bases separated the two germline ends. The CDR3 sequence: CASSLPTAPYEQYV. As DNA, the CDR3 is TGTGCCAGCAGCCTGCCGACAGCCCCCTACGAGCAGTACGTC.